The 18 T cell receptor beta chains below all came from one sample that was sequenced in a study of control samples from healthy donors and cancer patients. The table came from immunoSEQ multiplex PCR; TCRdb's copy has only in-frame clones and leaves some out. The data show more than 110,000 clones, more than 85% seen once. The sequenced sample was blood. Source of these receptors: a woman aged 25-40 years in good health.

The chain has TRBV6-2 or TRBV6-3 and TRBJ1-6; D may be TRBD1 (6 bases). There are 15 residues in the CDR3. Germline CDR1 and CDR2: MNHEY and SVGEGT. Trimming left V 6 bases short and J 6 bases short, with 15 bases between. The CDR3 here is CASSDWTVTNSPLHF. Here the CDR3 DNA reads TGTGCCAGCAGCGACTGGACAGTCACTAATTCACCCCTCCACTTT.

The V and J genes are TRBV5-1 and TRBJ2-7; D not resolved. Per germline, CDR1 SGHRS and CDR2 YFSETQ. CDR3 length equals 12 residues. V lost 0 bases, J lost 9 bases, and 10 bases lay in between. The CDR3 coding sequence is TGCGCCAGCAGCTTGGATGGGGTCGGGCAGTACTTC. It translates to CASSLDGVGQYF.

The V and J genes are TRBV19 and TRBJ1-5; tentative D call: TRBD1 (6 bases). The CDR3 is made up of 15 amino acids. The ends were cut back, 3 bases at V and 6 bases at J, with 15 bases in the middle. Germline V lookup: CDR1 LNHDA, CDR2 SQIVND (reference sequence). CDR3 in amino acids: CASSIGHQGSQPQHF. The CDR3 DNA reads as TGTGCCAGTAGTATTGGTCACCAGGGGAGTCAGCCCCAGCATTTT.

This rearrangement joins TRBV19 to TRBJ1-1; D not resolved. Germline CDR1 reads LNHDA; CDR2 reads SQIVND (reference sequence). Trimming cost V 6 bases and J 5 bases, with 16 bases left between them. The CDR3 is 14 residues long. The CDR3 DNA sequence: TGTGCCAGTAGCTACCGGGGAAGTAGGACTGAAGCTTTCTTT. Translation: CASSYRGSRTEAFF.

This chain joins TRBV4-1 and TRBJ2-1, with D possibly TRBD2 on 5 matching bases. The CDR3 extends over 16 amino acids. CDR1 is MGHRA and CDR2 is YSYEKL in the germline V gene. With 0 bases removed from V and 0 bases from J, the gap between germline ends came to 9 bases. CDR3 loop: CASSQDGRGSYNEQFF. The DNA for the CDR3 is TGCGCCAGCAGCCAAGATGGCCGGGGCTCCTACAATGAGCAGTTCTTC.

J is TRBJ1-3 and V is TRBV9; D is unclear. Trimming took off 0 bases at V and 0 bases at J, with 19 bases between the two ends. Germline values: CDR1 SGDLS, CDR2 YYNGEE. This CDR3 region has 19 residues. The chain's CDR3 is CASSVEVGLNAGSGNTIYF. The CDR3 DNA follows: TGTGCCAGCAGCGTAGAGGTAGGGTTAAACGCCGGCTCTGGAAACACCATATATTTT.

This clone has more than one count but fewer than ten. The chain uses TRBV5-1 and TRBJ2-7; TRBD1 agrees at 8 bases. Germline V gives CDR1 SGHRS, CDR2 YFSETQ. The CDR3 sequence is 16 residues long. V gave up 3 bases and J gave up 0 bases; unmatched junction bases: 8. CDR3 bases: TGCGCCAGCAGCTCGTTCGGGACAGGTGACTCCTACGAGCAGTACTTC. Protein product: CASSSFGTGDSYEQYF.

CDR3 region: CASSWGRMGGNTIYF. The CDR3 DNA is TGTGCCAGCAGCTGGGGACGAATGGGAGGAAACACCATATATTTT. The rearrangement links TRBV7-2 to TRBJ1-3, with D perhaps matching TRBD1 (5 bases). V was clipped by 4 bases and J by 4 bases, with 14 bases between them. The CDR3 is 15 residues long. Germline CDR1 is SGHTA and CDR2 is FQGNSA.

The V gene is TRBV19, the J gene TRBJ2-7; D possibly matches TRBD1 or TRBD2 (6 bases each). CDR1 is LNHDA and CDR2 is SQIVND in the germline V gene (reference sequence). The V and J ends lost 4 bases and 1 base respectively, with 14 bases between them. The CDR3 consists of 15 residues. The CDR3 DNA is TGTGCCAGTAGTACGAAACAGGGAGGATCCTACGAGCAGTACTTC. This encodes CASSTKQGGSYEQYF.

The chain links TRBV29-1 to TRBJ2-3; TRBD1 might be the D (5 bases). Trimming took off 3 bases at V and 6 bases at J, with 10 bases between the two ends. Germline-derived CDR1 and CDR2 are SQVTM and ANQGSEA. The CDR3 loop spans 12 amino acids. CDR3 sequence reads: CSVDAGLDTQYF. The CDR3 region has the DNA TGCAGCGTTGATGCAGGGCTGGATACGCAGTATTTT.

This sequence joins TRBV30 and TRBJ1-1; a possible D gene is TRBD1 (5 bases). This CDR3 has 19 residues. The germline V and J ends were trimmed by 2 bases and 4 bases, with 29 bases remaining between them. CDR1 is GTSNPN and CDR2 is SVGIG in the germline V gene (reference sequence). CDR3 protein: CAWSPNTPGRRLGGTEAFF. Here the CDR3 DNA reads TGTGCCTGGAGTCCAAATACACCGGGACGGCGACTTGGGGGCACTGAAGCTTTCTTT. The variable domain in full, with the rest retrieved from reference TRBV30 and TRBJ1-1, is SQTIHQWPATLVQPVGSPLSLECTVEGTSNPNLYWYRQAAGRGLQLLFYSVGIGQISSEVPQNLSASRPQDRQFILSSKKLLLSDSGFYLCAWSPNTPGRRLGGTEAFFGQGTRLTVV.

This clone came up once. CDR3 loop: CASSAGTPSSYNEQFF. In DNA, the CDR3 is TGTGCCAGCTCAGCCGGGACACCGAGCTCCTACAATGAGCAGTTCTTC. The genes are TRBV18 and TRBJ2-1, with D perhaps TRBD1 (6 bases). Deletions cut 5 bases from V and 0 bases from J, with 14 bases between. The CDR3 spans 16 residues. The germline CDR1 and CDR2 sequences are KGHSH and LQKENI.

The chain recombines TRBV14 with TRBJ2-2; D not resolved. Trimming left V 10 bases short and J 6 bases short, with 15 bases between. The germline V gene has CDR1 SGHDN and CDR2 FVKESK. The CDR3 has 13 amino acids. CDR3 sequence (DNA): TGTGCCACCCAGCCTTACATCGCCGGGGAGCTGTTTTTT. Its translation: CATQPYIAGELFF. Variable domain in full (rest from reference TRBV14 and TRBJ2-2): EAGVTQFPSHSVIEKGQTVTLRCDPISGHDNLYWYRRVMGKEIKFLLHFVKESKQDESGMPNNRFLAERTGGTYSTLKVQPAELEDSGVYFCATQPYIAGELFFGEGSRLTVL.

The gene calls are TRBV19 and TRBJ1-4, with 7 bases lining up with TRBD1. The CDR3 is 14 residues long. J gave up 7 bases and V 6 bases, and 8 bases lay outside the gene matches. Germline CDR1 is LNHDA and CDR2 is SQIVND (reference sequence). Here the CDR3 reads CASSPPGQVEKLFF. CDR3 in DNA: TGTGCCAGTAGCCCTCCCGGACAGGTTGAAAAACTGTTTTTT. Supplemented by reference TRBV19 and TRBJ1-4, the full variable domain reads DGGITQSPKYLFRKEGQNVTLSCEQNLNHDAMYWYRQDPGQGLRLIYYSQIVNDFQKGDIAEGYSVSREKKESFPLTVTSAQKNPTAFYLCASSPPGQVEKLFFGSGTQLSVL.

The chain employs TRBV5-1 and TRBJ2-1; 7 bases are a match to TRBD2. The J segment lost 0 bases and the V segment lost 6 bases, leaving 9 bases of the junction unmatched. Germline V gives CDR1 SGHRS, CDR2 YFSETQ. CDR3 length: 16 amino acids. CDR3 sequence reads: CASTGEGSSSYNEQFF. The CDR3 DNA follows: TGCGCCAGCACGGGGGAGGGCTCAAGCTCCTACAATGAGCAGTTCTTC. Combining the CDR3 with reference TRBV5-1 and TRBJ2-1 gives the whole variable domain KAGVTQTPRYLIKTRGQQVTLSCSPISGHRSVSWYQQTPGQGLQFLFEYFSETQRNKGNFPGRFSGRQFSNSRSEMNVSTLELGDSALYLCASTGEGSSSYNEQFFGPGTRLTVL.

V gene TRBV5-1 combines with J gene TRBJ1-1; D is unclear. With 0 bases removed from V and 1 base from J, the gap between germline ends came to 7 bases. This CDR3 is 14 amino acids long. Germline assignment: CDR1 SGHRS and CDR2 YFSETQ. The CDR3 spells CASSLVRANTEAFF. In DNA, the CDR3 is TGCGCCAGCAGCTTGGTTCGGGCGAACACTGAAGCTTTCTTT.

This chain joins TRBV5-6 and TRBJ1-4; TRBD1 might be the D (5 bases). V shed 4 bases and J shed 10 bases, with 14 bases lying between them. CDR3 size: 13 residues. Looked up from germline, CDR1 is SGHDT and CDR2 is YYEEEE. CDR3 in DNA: TGTGCCAGCAGCCCCGGGGGGTGGGGAAAACTGTTTTTT. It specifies CASSPGGWGKLFF. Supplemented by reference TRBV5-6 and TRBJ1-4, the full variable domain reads DAGVTQSPTHLIKTRGQQVTLRCSPKSGHDTVSWYQQALGQGPQFIFQYYEEEERQRGNFPDRFSGHQFPNYSSELNVNALLLGDSALYLCASSPGGWGKLFFGSGTQLSVL.

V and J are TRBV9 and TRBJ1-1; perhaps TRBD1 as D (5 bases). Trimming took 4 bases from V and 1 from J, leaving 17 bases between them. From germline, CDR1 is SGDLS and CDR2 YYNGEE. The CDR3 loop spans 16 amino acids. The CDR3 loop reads CASSPRGGITNTEAFF. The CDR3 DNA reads TGTGCCAGCAGCCCACGCGGGGGAATTACGAACACTGAAGCTTTCTTT.